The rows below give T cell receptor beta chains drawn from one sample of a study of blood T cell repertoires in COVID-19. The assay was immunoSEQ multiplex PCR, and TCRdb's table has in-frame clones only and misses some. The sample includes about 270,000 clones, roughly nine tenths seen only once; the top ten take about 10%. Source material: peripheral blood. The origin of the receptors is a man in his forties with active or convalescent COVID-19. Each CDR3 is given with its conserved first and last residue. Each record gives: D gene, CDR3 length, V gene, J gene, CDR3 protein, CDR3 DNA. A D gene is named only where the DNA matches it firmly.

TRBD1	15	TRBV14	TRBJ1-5	CASSQTGGENQPQHF	TGTGCCAGCAGCCAAACAGGGGGCGAGAATCAGCCCCAGCATTTT
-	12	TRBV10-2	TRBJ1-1	CASSEPGLEAFF	TGCGCCAGCAGTGAACCAGGACTTGAAGCTTTCTTT
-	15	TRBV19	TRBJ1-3	CASSTIQDPGNTIYF	TGTGCCAGTAGTACGATACAGGATCCTGGAAACACCATATATTTT
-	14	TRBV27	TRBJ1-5	CASRKGWDNQPQHF	TGTGCCAGCAGGAAGGGGTGGGACAATCAGCCCCAGCATTTT
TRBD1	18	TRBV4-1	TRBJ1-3	CASSQEGGLHYSGNTIYF	TGCGCCAGCAGCCAAGAAGGGGGCCTACACTACTCTGGAAACACCATATATTTT
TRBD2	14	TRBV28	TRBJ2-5	CASRTRAGAMTQYF	TGTGCCAGCAGAACCCGAGCGGGAGCTATGACCCAGTACTTC
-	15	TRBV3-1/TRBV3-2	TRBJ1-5	CASSQARGGNQPQHF	TGTGCCAGCAGCCAGGCTAGAGGGGGTAATCAGCCCCAGCATTTT
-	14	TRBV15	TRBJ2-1	CATSRGRTYNEQFF	TGTGCCACCAGCAGAGGCAGAACCTACAATGAGCAGTTCTTC
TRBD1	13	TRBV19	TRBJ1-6	CASSIDRGSPLHF	TGTGCCAGTAGTATAGACAGGGGGTCACCCCTCCACTTT
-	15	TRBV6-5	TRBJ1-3	CASSYGQGSGNTIYF	TGTGCCAGCAGTTACGGGCAGGGGTCTGGAAACACCATATATTTT